This is a list of T cell receptor beta chains from one sample in a study of blood T cell repertoires in COVID-19. Clones were sequenced by immunoSEQ multiplex PCR, and TCRdb holds only the in-frame ones, with some missing. The sample holds 64,000 or so clones, around 80% seen once. Sequenced material: peripheral blood. These receptors all stem from a human donor in a cohort sampled during active COVID-19. CDR3s leave out the opening cysteine and the closing phenylalanine or tryptophan.

ASSQGLTSGKETQY	TRBV4-3	TRBJ2-5
ASSILGQTYEQY	TRBV11-2	TRBJ2-7
ASKGGRSNQPQH	TRBV27	TRBJ1-5
ASSRTIGGGDTQY	TRBV7-7	TRBJ2-3
ASSIRGTYEQY	TRBV19	TRBJ2-7
ASSITLNRNQPQH	TRBV5-5	TRBJ1-5
ASSHSGGGQPQH	TRBV9	TRBJ1-5
ASSQGGRTIY	TRBV7-2	TRBJ1-3
ASSDGYGYT	TRBV25-1	TRBJ1-2
ASSGIAGNSYEQY	TRBV9	TRBJ2-7
ASSPIEGSTRDTQY	TRBV18	TRBJ2-3
ASSQVWGGSYEQY	TRBV3-1/TRBV3-2	TRBJ2-7
ASSEAAGAGNQPQH	TRBV6-1	TRBJ1-5
ASSPILTGRTEAF	TRBV18	TRBJ1-1
ASRPDRAYEQY	TRBV6-5	TRBJ2-7
ASSRDRGRSYEQY	TRBV27	TRBJ2-7
ASSLAPSGSNEQF	TRBV5-4	TRBJ2-1
ASSIGRSTEAF	TRBV19	TRBJ1-1
ASSTAGGWANVLT	TRBV6-2/TRBV6-3	TRBJ2-6
ASSLSPGLGSIEETQY	TRBV28	TRBJ2-5
ATRGTESYEQY	TRBV15	TRBJ2-7
ASQAGQGNYGYT	TRBV28	TRBJ1-2
ASSFGQGDNQPQH	TRBV7-2	TRBJ1-5
ASSLGQIATNEKLF	TRBV11-2	TRBJ1-4
ASSLGGRVDNEQF	TRBV7-2	TRBJ2-1
ATSDLPGGNEQF	TRBV24-1	TRBJ2-1
ASSQQTGGLDEQY	TRBV4-3	TRBJ2-7
ASSLSGSNQPQH	TRBV5-6	TRBJ1-5
ASSLEHRGSGELF	TRBV5-1	TRBJ2-2
ASLGQGFNQPQH	TRBV28	TRBJ1-5
ASSSPGPREKLF	TRBV7-9	TRBJ1-4
ASSSVSGRSDTQY	TRBV7-2	TRBJ2-3
ASSPLQGILGYT	TRBV18	TRBJ1-2
ASSPVPNRGNSPLH	TRBV18	TRBJ1-6
ASSQDSSSYYEQY	TRBV4-1	TRBJ2-7
ASSLPSGANTGELF	TRBV28	TRBJ2-2
ASSDRGAGELF	TRBV27	TRBJ2-2
ASSLGWQGDGAF	TRBV7-9	TRBJ1-1
ASSLRTTLPPWSPLH	TRBV28	TRBJ1-6
ASSQFGDRYNEQF	TRBV4-3	TRBJ2-1
ASSMAGDREGNEQY	TRBV5-1	TRBJ2-7
ASSPTAILAKNIQY	TRBV7-9	TRBJ2-4
ASSSSTGDNSPLH	TRBV5-1	TRBJ1-6
ASSQGKGATRTGELF	TRBV14	TRBJ2-2